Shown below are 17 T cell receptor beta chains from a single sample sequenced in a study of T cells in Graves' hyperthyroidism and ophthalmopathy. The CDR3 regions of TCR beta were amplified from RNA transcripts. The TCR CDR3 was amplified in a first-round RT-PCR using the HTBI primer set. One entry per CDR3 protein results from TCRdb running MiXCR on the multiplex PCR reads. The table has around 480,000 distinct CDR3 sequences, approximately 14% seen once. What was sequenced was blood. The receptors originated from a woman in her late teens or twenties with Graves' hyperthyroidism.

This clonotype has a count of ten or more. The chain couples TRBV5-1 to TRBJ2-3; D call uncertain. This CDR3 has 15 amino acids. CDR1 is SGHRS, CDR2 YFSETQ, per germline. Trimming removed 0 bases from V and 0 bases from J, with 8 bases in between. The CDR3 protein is CASSLEASSTDTQYF. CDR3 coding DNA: TGCGCCAGCAGCTTGGAAGCGTCTAGCACAGATACGCAGTATTTT. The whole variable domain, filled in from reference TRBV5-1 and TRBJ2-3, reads KAGVTQTPRYLIKTRGQQVTLSCSPISGHRSVSWYQQTPGQGLQFLFEYFSETQRNKGNFPGRFSGRQFSNSRSEMNVSTLELGDSALYLCASSLEASSTDTQYFGPGTRLTVL.

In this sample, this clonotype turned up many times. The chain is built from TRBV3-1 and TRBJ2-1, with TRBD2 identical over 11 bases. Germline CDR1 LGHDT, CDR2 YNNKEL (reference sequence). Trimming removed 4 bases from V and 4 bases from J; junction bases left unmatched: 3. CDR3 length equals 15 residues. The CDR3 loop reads CASSRLAGKYNEQFF. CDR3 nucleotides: TGTGCCAGCAGCCGACTAGCGGGGAAGTACAATGAGCAGTTCTTC.

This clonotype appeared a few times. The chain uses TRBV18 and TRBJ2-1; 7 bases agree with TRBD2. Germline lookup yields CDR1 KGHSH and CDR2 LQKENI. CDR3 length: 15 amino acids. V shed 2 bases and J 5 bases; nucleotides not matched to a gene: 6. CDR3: CASSPGGRGNNEQFF. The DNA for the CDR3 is TGTGCCAGCTCACCAGGTGGGAGGGGCAACAATGAGCAGTTCTTC.

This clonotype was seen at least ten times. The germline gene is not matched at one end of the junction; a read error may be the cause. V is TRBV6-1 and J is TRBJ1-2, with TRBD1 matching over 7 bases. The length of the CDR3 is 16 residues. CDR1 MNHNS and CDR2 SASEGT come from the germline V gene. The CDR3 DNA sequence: TGTGCCGGCAGCCCGGTCGGGACAGCGTCTAACTATGGCTACACCTTC. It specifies CAGSPVGTASNYGYTF.

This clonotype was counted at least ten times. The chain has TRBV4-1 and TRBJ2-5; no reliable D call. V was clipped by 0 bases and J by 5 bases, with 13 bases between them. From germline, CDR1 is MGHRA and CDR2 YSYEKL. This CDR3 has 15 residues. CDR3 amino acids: CASSQDKVGRETQYF. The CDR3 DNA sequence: TGCGCCAGCAGCCAAGATAAAGTAGGAAGGGAGACCCAGTACTTC.

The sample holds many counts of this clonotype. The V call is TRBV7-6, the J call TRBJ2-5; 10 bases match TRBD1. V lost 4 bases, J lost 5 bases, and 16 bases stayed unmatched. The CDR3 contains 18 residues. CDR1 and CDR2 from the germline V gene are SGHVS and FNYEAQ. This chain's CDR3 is CASSWDRGPSLQGETQYF. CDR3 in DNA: TGTGCCAGCAGCTGGGACAGGGGTCCCTCGCTACAAGGGGAGACCCAGTACTTC.

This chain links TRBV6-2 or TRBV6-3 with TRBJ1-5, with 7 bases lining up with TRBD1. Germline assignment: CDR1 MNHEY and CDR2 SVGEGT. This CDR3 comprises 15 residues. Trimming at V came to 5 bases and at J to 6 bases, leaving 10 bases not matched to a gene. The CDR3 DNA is TGTGCCAGCAGTCCCCGGGACAGCGTTTTTCAGCCCCAGCATTTT. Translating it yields CASSPRDSVFQPQHF.

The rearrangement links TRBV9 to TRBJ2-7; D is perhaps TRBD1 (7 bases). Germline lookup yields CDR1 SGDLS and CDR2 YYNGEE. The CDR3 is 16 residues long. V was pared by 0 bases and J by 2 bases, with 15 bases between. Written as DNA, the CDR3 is TGTGCCAGCAGCGTAGGAGGAGGGACAGCCACCTACGAGCAGTACTTC. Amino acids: CASSVGGGTATYEQYF. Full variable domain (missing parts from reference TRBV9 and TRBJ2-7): DSGVTQTPKHLITATGQRVTLRCSPRSGDLSVYWYQQSLDQGLQFLIQYYNGEERAKGNILERFSAQQFPDLHSELNLSSLELGDSALYFCASSVGGGTATYEQYFGPGTRLTVT.

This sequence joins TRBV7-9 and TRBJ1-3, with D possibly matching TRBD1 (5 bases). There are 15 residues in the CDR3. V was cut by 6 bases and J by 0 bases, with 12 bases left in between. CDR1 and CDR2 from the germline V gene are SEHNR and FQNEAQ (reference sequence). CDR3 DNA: TGTGCCAGCAGATCTGACAGCGACTCTGGAAACACCATATATTTT. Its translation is CASRSDSDSGNTIYF.

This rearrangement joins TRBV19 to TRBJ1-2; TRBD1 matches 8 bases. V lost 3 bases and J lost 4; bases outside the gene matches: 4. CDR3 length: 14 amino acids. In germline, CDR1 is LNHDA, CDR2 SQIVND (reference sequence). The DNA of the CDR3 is TGTGCCAGTAGTATCAGGGGGCCAGTCTATGGCTACACCTTC. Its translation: CASSIRGPVYGYTF.

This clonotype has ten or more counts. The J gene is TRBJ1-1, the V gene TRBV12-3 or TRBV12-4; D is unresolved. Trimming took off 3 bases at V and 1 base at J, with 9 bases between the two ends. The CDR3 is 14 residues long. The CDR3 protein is CASSFRRQNTEAFF. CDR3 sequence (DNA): TGTGCCAGCAGTTTTCGTCGACAGAACACTGAAGCTTTCTTT.

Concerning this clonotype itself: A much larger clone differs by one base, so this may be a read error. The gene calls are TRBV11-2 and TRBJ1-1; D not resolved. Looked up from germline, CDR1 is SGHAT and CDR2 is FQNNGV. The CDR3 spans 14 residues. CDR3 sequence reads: CANSLVRSNTEAFF. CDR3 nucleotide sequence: TGTGCCAACAGCTTAGTTAGATCGAACACTGAAGCTTTCTTT.

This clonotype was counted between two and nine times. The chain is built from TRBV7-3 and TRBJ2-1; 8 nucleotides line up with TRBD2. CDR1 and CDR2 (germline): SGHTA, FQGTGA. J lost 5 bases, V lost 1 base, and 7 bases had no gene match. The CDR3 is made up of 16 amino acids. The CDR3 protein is CASSLRWGLENNEQFF. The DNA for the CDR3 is TGTGCCAGCAGCTTAAGGTGGGGACTAGAAAACAATGAGCAGTTCTTC.

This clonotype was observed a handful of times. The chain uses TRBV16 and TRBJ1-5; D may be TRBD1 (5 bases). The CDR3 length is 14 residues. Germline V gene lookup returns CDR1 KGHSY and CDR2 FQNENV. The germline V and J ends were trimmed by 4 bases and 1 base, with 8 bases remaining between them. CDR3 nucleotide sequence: TGTGCCAGCAGCCGTGGGGCGAGCAATCAGCCCCAGCATTTT. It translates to CASSRGASNQPQHF.

CDR3: CASSSENGGTLFF. In nucleotides, the CDR3 is TGTGCCAGCAGTAGCGAGAATGGAGGGACCCTGTTTTTT. This chain joins TRBV6-2 or TRBV6-3 and TRBJ1-4; a possible D gene is TRBD1 (5 bases). CDR1 is MNHEY, CDR2 SVGEGT, per germline. The CDR3 runs 13 residues. Trimming shortened V by 5 bases and J by 14 bases, and 18 bases separated the two germline ends.

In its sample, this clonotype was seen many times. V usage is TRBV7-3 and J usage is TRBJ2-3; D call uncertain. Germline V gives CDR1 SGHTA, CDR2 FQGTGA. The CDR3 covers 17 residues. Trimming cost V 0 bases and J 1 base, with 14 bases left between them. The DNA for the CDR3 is TGTGCCAGCAGCTTAACGGGGTCTAGAATGGGCACAGATACGCAGTATTTT. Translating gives CASSLTGSRMGTDTQYF.

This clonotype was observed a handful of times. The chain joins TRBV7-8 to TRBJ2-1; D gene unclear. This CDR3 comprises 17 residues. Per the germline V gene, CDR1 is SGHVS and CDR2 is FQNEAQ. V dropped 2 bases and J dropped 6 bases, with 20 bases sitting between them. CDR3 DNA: TGTGCCAGCAGCTTAAGTTTTTCGGGCTACCCCAGCAATGAGCAGTTCTTC. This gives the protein CASSLSFSGYPSNEQFF.